These 5 T cell receptor beta chains were all obtained from the same sample, sequenced in a study of untreated major depressive disorder. Method: immunoSEQ multiplex PCR; TCRdb's copy keeps in-frame clones and lacks some. Of 21,000 or so clones listed, around 87% are singletons. The sequencing input was CD4+ T cells from PBMCs. These receptors originate from a woman aged 25 to 45 in good health.

The V call is TRBV5-1, the J call TRBJ2-5, with 7 positions matching TRBD2. The CDR3 runs 14 residues. With V trimmed by 4 bases and J by 2 bases, 5 bases remained unmatched. Looked up from germline, CDR1 is SGHRS and CDR2 is YFSETQ. CDR3 bases: TGCGCCAGCAGCCCCTTGGGAGGGCAAGAGACCCAGTACTTC. Protein sequence: CASSPLGGQETQYF. Full variable domain (outside the CDR3, taken from reference TRBV5-1 and TRBJ2-5): KAGVTQTPRYLIKTRGQQVTLSCSPISGHRSVSWYQQTPGQGLQFLFEYFSETQRNKGNFPGRFSGRQFSNSRSEMNVSTLELGDSALYLCASSPLGGQETQYFGPGTRLLVL.

The gene calls are TRBV28 and TRBJ1-4; possibly TRBD1 for D (5 bases). This CDR3 has 14 amino acids. V dropped 3 bases and J dropped 8 bases, with 13 bases sitting between them. CDR1 and CDR2 from the germline V gene are MDHEN and SYDVKM. The CDR3 nucleotides are TGTGCCAGCAGTTTGACGGGGCGCGGAGAAAAACTGTTTTTT. Amino acids: CASSLTGRGEKLFF.

This chain joins TRBV5-1 and TRBJ2-7; D might be TRBD2 (5 bases). Trimming took 4 bases from V and 0 from J, leaving 11 bases between them. Germline loops: CDR1 SGHRS, CDR2 YFSETQ. CDR3 length: 14 residues. This CDR3 is CASSPSGSSYEQYF. CDR3 bases: TGCGCCAGCAGCCCCTCGGGGAGCTCCTACGAGCAGTACTTC.

The V gene is TRBV27, the J gene TRBJ1-4, with D unresolved. CDR3 length equals 13 residues. Germline V lookup: CDR1 MNHEY, CDR2 SMNVEV (reference sequence). Trimming removed 3 bases at V and 6 bases at J, with 8 bases between. The CDR3 is CASSFSGYEKLFF. The CDR3 DNA sequence: TGTGCCAGCAGTTTTTCGGGTTATGAAAAACTGTTTTTT.

This clone was picked up a small number of times. This chain joins TRBV28 and TRBJ2-7; TRBD2 agrees at 10 bases. CDR3 length equals 15 residues. Germline CDR1 MDHEN, CDR2 SYDVKM. V lost 5 bases and J lost 0; bases outside the gene matches: 4. The CDR3 sequence is CASSVTSGVSYEQYF. The CDR3 DNA reads as TGTGCCAGCAGTGTCACTAGCGGGGTCTCCTACGAGCAGTACTTC.